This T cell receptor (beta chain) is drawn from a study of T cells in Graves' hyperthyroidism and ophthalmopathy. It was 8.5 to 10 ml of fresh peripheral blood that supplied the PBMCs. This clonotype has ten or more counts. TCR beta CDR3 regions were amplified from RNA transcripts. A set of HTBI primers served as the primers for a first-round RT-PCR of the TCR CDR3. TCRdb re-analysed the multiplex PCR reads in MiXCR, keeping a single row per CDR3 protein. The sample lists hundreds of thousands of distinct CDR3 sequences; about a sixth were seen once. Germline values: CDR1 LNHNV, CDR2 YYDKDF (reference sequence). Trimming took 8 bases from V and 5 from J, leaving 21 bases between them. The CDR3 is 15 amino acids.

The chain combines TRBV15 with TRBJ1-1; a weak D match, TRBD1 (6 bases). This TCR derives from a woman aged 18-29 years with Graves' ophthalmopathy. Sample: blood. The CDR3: CATLGLGQFDTEAFF. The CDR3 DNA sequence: TGTGCCACCCTTGGCCTAGGACAGTTCGATACTGAAGCTTTCTTT.